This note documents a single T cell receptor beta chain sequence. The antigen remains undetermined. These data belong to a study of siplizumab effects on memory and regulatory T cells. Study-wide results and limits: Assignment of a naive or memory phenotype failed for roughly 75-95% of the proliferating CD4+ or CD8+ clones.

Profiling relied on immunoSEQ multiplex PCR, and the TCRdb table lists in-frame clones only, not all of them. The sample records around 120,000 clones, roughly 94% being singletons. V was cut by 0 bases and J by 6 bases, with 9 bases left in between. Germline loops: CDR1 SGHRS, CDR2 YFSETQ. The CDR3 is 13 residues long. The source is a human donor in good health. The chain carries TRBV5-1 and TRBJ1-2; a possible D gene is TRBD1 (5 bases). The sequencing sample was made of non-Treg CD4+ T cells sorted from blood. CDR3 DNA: TGCGCCAGCAGCTTGGCCTCGGGGGATGGCTACACCTTC. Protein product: CASSLASGDGYTF.